A selection of T cell receptor beta chains follows, all from one sample in a study of shared clonotypes between healthy human individuals. Profiling relied on immunoSEQ multiplex PCR, and the TCRdb table lists in-frame clones only, not all of them. The top ten clones hold 0.095% to 0.13% of a sample with hundreds of thousands of clones, around 96% of them seen once. The sequenced sample was naive CD8+ T cells sorted from blood. These receptors all come from a woman aged 25 to 39 in good health. Each CDR3 is given with its conserved first and last residue. The D gene is left open where the match is weak. Expanded clones are given a class, and other clones once, few, many or no size at all.

TRBD2,TRBV27,.,TRBJ2-1,TGTGCCAGCAGTGAGCGGGAGATTGTCACCTACAATGAGCAGTTCTTC,CASSEREIVTYNEQFF
.,TRBV7-2,.,TRBJ2-1,TGTGCCAGCAGCTTGGCCGGGACACCTTCCTACAATGAGCAGTTCTTC,CASSLAGTPSYNEQFF
TRBD1,TRBV2,.,TRBJ2-7,TGTGCCAGCAGTGGAGGGGGCAGGGTGGGAGAGCAGTACTTC,CASSGGGRVGEQYF
.,TRBV27,.,TRBJ2-7,TGTGCCAGCAGTTTATATCAGAGCTCCTACGAGCAGTACTTC,CASSLYQSSYEQYF
.,TRBV15,.,TRBJ2-7,TGTGCCACCAGCAGAGATGCCGGGTACGAGCAGTACTTC,CATSRDAGYEQYF
.,TRBV7-9,.,TRBJ1-1,TGTGCCACCTCGTTGGCAAGGGGTGAAGCTTTCTTT,CATSLARGEAFF
.,TRBV27,.,TRBJ1-6,TGTGCCAGCAGTCCACTGGACCCGATCGATAATTCACCCCTCCACTTT,CASSPLDPIDNSPLHF
TRBD2,TRBV2,once,TRBJ2-5,TGTGCCAGCAAAAATAGCGGGAGTTTTGCAGAGACCCAGTACTTC,CASKNSGSFAETQYF
TRBD2,TRBV9,.,TRBJ2-1,TGTGCCAGCAGCGTAGGCCTAGCGGGAGGGCCGCATGAGCAGTTCTTC,CASSVGLAGGPHEQFF
TRBD2,TRBV2,.,TRBJ2-3,TGTGCCAGCAGTGAAGCGCCCGATTCAGCGGGAGTGAGAGATACGCAGTATTTT,CASSEAPDSAGVRDTQYF
.,TRBV9,.,TRBJ2-5,TGTGCCAGCAGCGTTTTCTCGGTGTCGAAGCAAGAGACCCAGTACTTC,CASSVFSVSKQETQYF
.,TRBV7-6,.,TRBJ2-3,TGTGCCAGCAGCCTGTCGGATACGCAGTATTTT,CASSLSDTQYF
.,TRBV29-1,.,TRBJ2-7,TGCAGCGTTGAATCCTTCCGTGGTGACGAGCAGTACTTC,CSVESFRGDEQYF
.,TRBV10-1,.,TRBJ2-5,TGCGCCAGCAGTGAGCTAACTTCTCAAGAGACCCAGTACTTC,CASSELTSQETQYF
.,TRBV11-2,.,TRBJ2-7,TGTGCCAGCAGCTTAGATACAGACTCCTACGAGCAGTACTTC,CASSLDTDSYEQYF
TRBD2,TRBV29-1,.,TRBJ2-3,TGCAGCGTTCAACGGACTAGCCTAAGCACAGATACGCAGTATTTT,CSVQRTSLSTDTQYF
.,TRBV2,.,TRBJ2-5,TGTGCCAGCAGTAGTATATCCGCCGGGCTTCGGGAGACCCAGTACTTC,CASSSISAGLRETQYF
.,TRBV13,.,TRBJ1-2,TGTGCCAGCAGCCTGGGCTATGGCTACACCTTC,CASSLGYGYTF
TRBD2,TRBV2,.,TRBJ2-7,TGTGCCAGCAGTCCGGGACTAGCCGACGAGCAGTACTTC,CASSPGLADEQYF
.,TRBV27,.,TRBJ1-3,TGTGCCAGCAGGTCAGGGTCCTCTGGAAACACCATATATTTT,CASRSGSSGNTIYF
TRBD2,TRBV2,.,TRBJ2-7,TGTGCCAGCAGTGAGGGTGCGGGAGGCTACGAGCAGTACTTC,CASSEGAGGYEQYF
TRBD1,TRBV9,once,TRBJ2-1,TGTGTCAGCAGCGCCTCCGGGACAGTGTACAATGAGCAGTTCTTC,CVSSASGTVYNEQFF
.,TRBV15,.,TRBJ1-1,TGTGCCACCAGCAGAGGTCCAGAAACGAACACTGAAGCTTTCTTT,CATSRGPETNTEAFF
.,TRBV23-1,.,TRBJ2-7,TGCGCCAGCAGTCAATGGTACCAGGGCCGGCGACACTACGAGCAGTACTTC,CASSQWYQGRRHYEQYF
.,TRBV7-3,.,TRBJ2-7,TGTGCCAGCAGCTTGGACGGTTCCTACGAGCAGTACTTC,CASSLDGSYEQYF
.,TRBV15,once,TRBJ2-7,TGTGCCACCAGCAGAGATCATGCGGGTGTCTACTACGAGCAGTACTTC,CATSRDHAGVYYEQYF
TRBD1,TRBV2,.,TRBJ2-7,TGTGCCAGCAGTCGAGGGTCGGGACAGGGCTACGAGCAGTACTTC,CASSRGSGQGYEQYF
.,TRBV27,once,TRBJ2-3,TGTGCCAGCAGTTTGGGGACCGTACGCACAGATACGCAGTATTTT,CASSLGTVRTDTQYF
.,TRBV9,.,TRBJ2-7,TGTGCCAGCAGCGGATCCGGGGCTACCCTCTACGAGCAGTACTTC,CASSGSGATLYEQYF
TRBD1,TRBV6-5,.,TRBJ2-7,TGTGCCAGCAGTCGCGGACAGGGGGGTCCCTACGAGCAGTACTTC,CASSRGQGGPYEQYF
.,TRBV5-1,.,TRBJ1-4,TGCGCCAGCAAAGGGGGTGTTGCAACTAATGAAAAACTGTTTTTT,CASKGGVATNEKLFF
.,TRBV10-3,few,TRBJ1-2,TGTGCCATCAGTGACGGGCAGGGCGACGATGGCTACACCTTC,CAISDGQGDDGYTF
.,TRBV27,few,TRBJ1-1,TGTGCCAGCAGTCCAGGGTTGAACACTGAAGCTTTCTTT,CASSPGLNTEAFF
.,TRBV5-7,.,TRBJ2-1,TGTGCCAGCAGTGGATGGGGTGCTGGAATAGGCTACAATGAGCAGTTCTTC,CASSGWGAGIGYNEQFF
.,TRBV13,.,TRBJ2-7,TGTGCCAGCAGCCCCCCCGGGGGAAGCTCCTACGAGCAGTACTTC,CASSPPGGSSYEQYF
.,TRBV19,.,TRBJ2-7,TGTGCCAGTAGTGTCGGACGTTACTACGAGCAGTACTTC,CASSVGRYYEQYF